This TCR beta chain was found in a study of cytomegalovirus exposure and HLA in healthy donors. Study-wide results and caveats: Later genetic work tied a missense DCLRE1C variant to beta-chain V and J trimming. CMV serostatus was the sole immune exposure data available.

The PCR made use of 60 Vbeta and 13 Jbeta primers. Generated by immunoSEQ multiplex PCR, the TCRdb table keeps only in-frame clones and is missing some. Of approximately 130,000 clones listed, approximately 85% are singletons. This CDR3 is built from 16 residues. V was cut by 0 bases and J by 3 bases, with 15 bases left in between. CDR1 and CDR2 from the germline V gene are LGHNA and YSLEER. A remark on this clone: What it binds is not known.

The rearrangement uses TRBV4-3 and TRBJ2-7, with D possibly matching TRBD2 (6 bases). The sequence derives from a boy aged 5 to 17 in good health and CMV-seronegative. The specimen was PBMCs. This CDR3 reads CASSQDLEGYFYEQYF. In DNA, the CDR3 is TGCGCCAGCAGCCAAGATCTGGAGGGATACTTCTACGAGCAGTACTTC.